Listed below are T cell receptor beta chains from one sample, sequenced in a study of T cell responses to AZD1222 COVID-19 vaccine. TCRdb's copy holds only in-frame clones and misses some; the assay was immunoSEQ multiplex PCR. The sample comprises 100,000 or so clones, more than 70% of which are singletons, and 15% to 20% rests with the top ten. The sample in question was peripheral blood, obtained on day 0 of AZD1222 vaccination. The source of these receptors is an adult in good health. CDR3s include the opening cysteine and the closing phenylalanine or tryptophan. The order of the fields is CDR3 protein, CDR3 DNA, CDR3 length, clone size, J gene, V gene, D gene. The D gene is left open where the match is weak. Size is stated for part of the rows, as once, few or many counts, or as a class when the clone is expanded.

CDR3: CASSFSSRRTVSSYNEQFF; DNA: TGTGCCAGCAGCTTTAGTTCACGCAGGACAGTCAGCTCCTACAATGAGCAGTTCTTC; length: 19; size: .; J: TRBJ2-1; V: TRBV7-9; D: .
CDR3: CASSPFGGPGELFF; DNA: TGTGCCAGCAGCCCCTTTGGGGGGCCCGGGGAGCTGTTTTTT; length: 14; size: .; J: TRBJ2-2; V: TRBV3-1/TRBV3-2; D: .
CDR3: CASTTGTSVTGELFF; DNA: TGTGCCAGCACCACAGGGACTAGCGTGACCGGGGAGCTGTTTTTT; length: 15; size: .; J: TRBJ2-2; V: TRBV6-5; D: TRBD2
CDR3: CASSIIGRNTEAFF; DNA: TGTGCCAGTAGTATAATCGGAAGGAACACTGAAGCTTTCTTT; length: 14; size: .; J: TRBJ1-1; V: TRBV19; D: .
CDR3: CASSVLGYGYTF; DNA: TGTGCCAGCAGCGTACTAGGCTATGGCTACACCTTC; length: 12; size: .; J: TRBJ1-2; V: TRBV9; D: .
CDR3: CASSLAVSSGAYNEQFF; DNA: TGTGCCAGCAGCTTAGCCGTGTCTTCGGGGGCCTACAATGAGCAGTTCTTC; length: 17; size: .; J: TRBJ2-1; V: TRBV11-2; D: .
CDR3: CASSSIVMGRIYEQYF; DNA: TGTGCCAGCAGCTCCATCGTGATGGGGCGGATCTACGAGCAGTACTTC; length: 16; size: .; J: TRBJ2-7; V: TRBV7-6; D: .
CDR3: CASSLGGTGEAFF; DNA: TGTGCCAGCAGCTTAGGAGGGACAGGGGAAGCTTTCTTT; length: 13; size: .; J: TRBJ1-1; V: TRBV7-9; D: TRBD1
CDR3: CASSQGGTDYNEQFF; DNA: TGTGCCAGCAGCCAAGGAGGGACTGATTACAATGAGCAGTTCTTC; length: 15; size: .; J: TRBJ2-1; V: TRBV4-2; D: .
CDR3: CASSDRTGRDTGELFF; DNA: TGTGCCAGCAGCGACCGGACAGGGCGAGACACCGGGGAGCTGTTTTTT; length: 16; size: .; J: TRBJ2-2; V: TRBV7-2; D: TRBD1
CDR3: CASTLGTGERETQYF; DNA: TGTGCTAGCACCCTGGGGACAGGGGAGAGGGAGACCCAGTACTTC; length: 15; size: .; J: TRBJ2-5; V: TRBV7-7; D: TRBD1
CDR3: CASSVRGLSGNQPQHF; DNA: TGTGCCAGCAGTGTCAGGGGGCTAAGCGGGAATCAGCCCCAGCATTTT; length: 16; size: .; J: TRBJ1-5; V: TRBV2; D: TRBD1
CDR3: CASSWPQGTQYF; DNA: TGTGCCAGCAGTTGGCCACAGGGGACCCAGTACTTC; length: 12; size: .; J: TRBJ2-5; V: TRBV6-2/TRBV6-3; D: .
CDR3: CATCLMGQSNTEAFF; DNA: TGTGCCACCTGCTTGATGGGCCAGTCGAACACTGAAGCTTTCTTT; length: 15; size: once; J: TRBJ1-1; V: TRBV6-5; D: .
CDR3: CASSYDPTDTEAFF; DNA: TGTGCCAGCAGTTACGATCCGACTGACACTGAAGCTTTCTTT; length: 14; size: .; J: TRBJ1-1; V: TRBV6-5; D: .
CDR3: CASGPGKGHGYTF; DNA: TGTGCCAGCGGTCCAGGTAAGGGCCATGGCTACACCTTC; length: 13; size: .; J: TRBJ1-2; V: TRBV3-1/TRBV3-2; D: .
CDR3: CSVEVGGRSETQYF; DNA: TGCAGCGTTGAAGTTGGGGGAAGGTCGGAGACCCAGTACTTC; length: 14; size: .; J: TRBJ2-5; V: TRBV29-1; D: .
CDR3: CASSFGTAKETQYF; DNA: TGTGCCAGCAGTTTCGGGACGGCAAAAGAGACCCAGTACTTC; length: 14; size: .; J: TRBJ2-5; V: TRBV6-6; D: .
CDR3: CASSLGTHPRENVLTF; DNA: TGTGCCAGCAGTTTAGGGACTCACCCTCGGGAGAACGTCCTGACTTTC; length: 16; size: .; J: TRBJ2-6; V: TRBV28; D: .
CDR3: CASSQDDLAGPSYEQYF; DNA: TGTGCCAGCAGCCAAGATGATCTAGCGGGGCCATCCTACGAGCAGTACTTC; length: 17; size: .; J: TRBJ2-7; V: TRBV3-1/TRBV3-2; D: TRBD2
CDR3: CASSTWGGQSEKLFF; DNA: TGTGCCAGCAGCACGTGGGGGGGCCAGAGTGAAAAACTGTTTTTT; length: 15; size: .; J: TRBJ1-4; V: TRBV11-3; D: .
CDR3: CASSPPGNTEAFF; DNA: TGTGCCAGCAGCCCCCCGGGGAACACTGAAGCTTTCTTT; length: 13; size: .; J: TRBJ1-1; V: TRBV6-5; D: .
CDR3: CASRQLSSQGHYGYTF; DNA: TGTGCCAGCAGACAACTTAGTTCACAGGGACACTATGGCTACACCTTC; length: 16; size: .; J: TRBJ1-2; V: TRBV14; D: .
CDR3: CASRPRWGGSYNEQFF; DNA: TGTGCCAGCAGGCCCAGGTGGGGCGGTTCCTACAATGAGCAGTTCTTC; length: 16; size: .; J: TRBJ2-1; V: TRBV7-8; D: .
CDR3: CASSQDWLATDTQYF; DNA: TGTGCCAGCAGCCAAGATTGGCTAGCAACAGATACGCAGTATTTT; length: 15; size: .; J: TRBJ2-3; V: TRBV4-2; D: .
CDR3: CASREEGLFSYEQYF; DNA: TGTGCCAGCAGGGAGGAGGGGCTTTTTTCCTACGAGCAGTACTTC; length: 15; size: .; J: TRBJ2-7; V: TRBV28; D: .
CDR3: CASSPDTYNEQFF; DNA: TGTGCCAGCTCACCGGACACGTACAATGAGCAGTTCTTC; length: 13; size: .; J: TRBJ2-1; V: TRBV18; D: .
CDR3: CASSQPDGDPNTEAFF; DNA: TGTGCCAGCAGCCAACCCGATGGGGATCCAAACACTGAAGCTTTCTTT; length: 16; size: .; J: TRBJ1-1; V: TRBV14; D: .
CDR3: CASSYSIGVEEQYF; DNA: TGTGCCAGCAGTTACTCAATTGGGGTTGAGGAGCAGTACTTC; length: 14; size: .; J: TRBJ2-7; V: TRBV6-5; D: .
CDR3: CATSDRTDTQYF; DNA: TGTGCCACCAGTGATAGAACAGATACGCAGTATTTT; length: 12; size: once; J: TRBJ2-3; V: TRBV24-1; D: .
CDR3: CASSQTGGNQPQHF; DNA: TGTGCCAGCAGCCAAACAGGGGGCAATCAGCCCCAGCATTTT; length: 14; size: .; J: TRBJ1-5; V: TRBV3-1/TRBV3-2; D: TRBD1
CDR3: CASSPWDRVTEAFF; DNA: TGTGCCAGCAGTCCCTGGGACAGAGTCACTGAAGCTTTCTTT; length: 14; size: .; J: TRBJ1-1; V: TRBV27; D: TRBD1
CDR3: CASSEWARGQETQYF; DNA: TGTGCCAGCAGTGAATGGGCCAGGGGACAAGAGACCCAGTACTTC; length: 15; size: .; J: TRBJ2-5; V: TRBV25-1; D: .
CDR3: CASSGSGPGNQPQHF; DNA: TGTGCCAGTAGTGGTTCCGGGCCCGGCAATCAGCCCCAGCATTTT; length: 15; size: .; J: TRBJ1-5; V: TRBV19; D: .
CDR3: CASSGERRNRQFF; DNA: TGCGCCAGCAGTGGGGAGCGGCGGAATCGGCAGTTCTTC; length: 13; size: .; J: TRBJ2-1; V: TRBV10-2; D: .
CDR3: CASSLRGAFRAGNTIYF; DNA: TGTGCCAGCAGTTTACGCGGGGCCTTTAGGGCTGGAAACACCATATATTTT; length: 17; size: .; J: TRBJ1-3; V: TRBV27; D: .
CDR3: CASTIHPQQNTEAFF; DNA: TGTGCCAGCACCATCCACCCCCAGCAGAACACTGAAGCTTTCTTT; length: 15; size: .; J: TRBJ1-1; V: TRBV5-5; D: .
CDR3: CASIRSGSLPNEQFF; DNA: TGTGCCAGCATCCGGAGCGGGAGTCTCCCCAATGAGCAGTTCTTC; length: 15; size: .; J: TRBJ2-1; V: TRBV2; D: TRBD2
CDR3: CASSPVSRGDHSPLHF; DNA: TGTGCCAGCTCACCTGTGTCCAGGGGGGATCATTCACCCCTCCACTTT; length: 16; size: .; J: TRBJ1-6; V: TRBV18; D: TRBD1
CDR3: CASSLGPRHEQFF; DNA: TGCGCCAGCAGCTTAGGACCCCGCCATGAGCAGTTCTTC; length: 13; size: .; J: TRBJ2-1; V: TRBV5-1; D: .
CDR3: CATSRDRGADTQYF; DNA: TGTGCCACCAGCAGGGACAGAGGCGCAGATACGCAGTATTTT; length: 14; size: once; J: TRBJ2-3; V: TRBV15; D: .
CDR3: CATSDLPLQGETQYF; DNA: TGTGCCACCAGTGATTTACCCCTCCAGGGGGAGACCCAGTACTTC; length: 15; size: .; J: TRBJ2-5; V: TRBV24-1; D: .
CDR3: CASSPRTGFNEKLFF; DNA: TGTGCCAGCAGCCCCCGGACAGGGTTTAATGAAAAACTGTTTTTT; length: 15; size: .; J: TRBJ1-4; V: TRBV7-9; D: TRBD1
CDR3: CASSEAKTSGGAGAKNIQYF; DNA: TGTGCCAGCAGTGAAGCCAAGACTAGCGGGGGGGCCGGTGCCAAAAACATTCAGTACTTC; length: 20; size: .; J: TRBJ2-4; V: TRBV6-1; D: TRBD2
CDR3: CASEAGGEKLFF; DNA: TGTGCCAGCGAGGCGGGAGGTGAAAAACTGTTTTTT; length: 12; size: once; J: TRBJ1-4; V: TRBV6-4; D: .
CDR3: CASSLGSSQPQHF; DNA: TGCGCCAGCAGCTTGGGGTCCAGTCAGCCCCAGCATTTT; length: 13; size: .; J: TRBJ1-5; V: TRBV5-1; D: .
CDR3: CASSSTGGDTEAFF; DNA: TGTGCCAGCAGTTCGACTGGGGGGGACACTGAAGCTTTCTTT; length: 14; size: .; J: TRBJ1-1; V: TRBV7-9; D: .
CDR3: CASKDRNQETQYF; DNA: TGTGCCAGTAAAGACAGAAACCAAGAGACCCAGTACTTC; length: 13; size: once; J: TRBJ2-5; V: TRBV19; D: .
CDR3: CAISEDSRVGELFF; DNA: TGTGCCATCAGTGAGGATTCTCGGGTCGGGGAGCTGTTTTTT; length: 14; size: .; J: TRBJ2-2; V: TRBV10-3; D: .
CDR3: CASQRGASYNEQFF; DNA: TGTGCCAGCCAACGGGGGGCGTCCTACAATGAGCAGTTCTTC; length: 14; size: .; J: TRBJ2-1; V: TRBV25-1; D: .
CDR3: CASSHGNTEAFF; DNA: TGTGCCAGCAGTCATGGGAACACTGAAGCTTTCTTT; length: 12; size: many; J: TRBJ1-1; V: TRBV25-1; D: .
CDR3: CASTSSGETEKLFF; DNA: TGTGCCAGTACCAGTTCGGGTGAGACCGAAAAACTGTTTTTT; length: 14; size: .; J: TRBJ1-4; V: TRBV19; D: .
CDR3: CASRLAGAYEQFF; DNA: TGTGCCAGCAGACTAGCGGGAGCCTATGAGCAGTTCTTC; length: 13; size: once; J: TRBJ2-1; V: TRBV27; D: TRBD2
CDR3: CASSLTGGSNQPQHF; DNA: TGTGCCAGCAGCTTAACCGGCGGGAGCAATCAGCCCCAGCATTTT; length: 15; size: .; J: TRBJ1-5; V: TRBV11-3; D: .
CDR3: CASSLENRVNSPLHF; DNA: TGTGCCAGCAGTTTAGAGAACAGGGTAAATTCACCCCTCCACTTT; length: 15; size: .; J: TRBJ1-6; V: TRBV27; D: .
CDR3: CASSLTGYGTGELFF; DNA: TGTGCCAGCAGTTTGACGGGATATGGGACCGGGGAGCTGTTTTTT; length: 15; size: few; J: TRBJ2-2; V: TRBV27; D: .
CDR3: CAISAGTMNTEAFF; DNA: TGTGCCATATCAGCCGGGACAATGAACACTGAAGCTTTCTTT; length: 14; size: .; J: TRBJ1-1; V: TRBV7-9; D: .